A single sample gave rise to the 10 T cell receptor beta chains below, sequenced in a study of Ad26.COV2.S vaccination and SARS-CoV-2 variants. The table came from immunoSEQ multiplex PCR; TCRdb's copy has only in-frame clones and leaves some out. The table shows some 460,000 clones, with 70% to 90% occurring only once. The treatment: roughly 18 received Ad26.COV2.S at low or high dose, single or two shots; roughly five received placebo; per-sample allocation not given. Sampling was performed 63 days after the first vaccine or placebo injection. The sample in question was peripheral blood, obtained in a trial of Ad26.COV2.S vaccine versus placebo. These receptors all come from a person aged 18-60 years who received the Ad26.COV2.S COVID-19 vaccine or a placebo.

CDR3 nucleotides: TGCGCCAGCAGCTCAGCCGAGGGCCTCTCCTACAATGAGCAGTTCTTC. Translated, it gives CASSSAEGLSYNEQFF. V is TRBV5-1 and J is TRBJ2-1; D possibly corresponds to TRBD2 (5 bases). The CDR3 consists of 16 residues. With 3 bases removed from V and 0 bases from J, the gap between germline ends came to 13 bases. The germline V gene encodes CDR1 SGHRS and CDR2 YFSETQ.

This chain links TRBV15 with TRBJ1-2, with D perhaps matching TRBD1 (6 bases). Trimming left V 3 bases short and J 3 bases short, with 11 bases between. The germline CDR1 and CDR2 sequences are LNHNV and YYDKDF (reference sequence). The CDR3 is 14 amino acids. CDR3 bases: TGTGCCACCAGCAGGGGTGGGGGCGACTATGGCTACACCTTC. This codes for CATSRGGGDYGYTF.

The rearrangement links TRBV3-1 (or the pseudogene TRBV3-2) to TRBJ2-2; 7 bases fit TRBD1. V was pared by 3 bases and J by 7 bases, with 8 bases of the junction left unmatched. The CDR3 extends over 15 amino acids. Germline CDR1 and CDR2: LGHDT and YNNKEL (reference sequence). CDR3 sequence (DNA): TGTGCCAGCAGCCATAAACAGGGGCGGCGCGGGGAGCTGTTTTTT. Residues: CASSHKQGRRGELFF.

This clone was observed once. The chain couples TRBV6-2 or TRBV6-3 to TRBJ2-7, with 8 bases fitting TRBD2. The CDR3 sequence is 15 residues long. The germline V gene has CDR1 MNHEY and CDR2 SVGEGT. V trimming: 6 bases; J trimming: 2 bases; junction bases outside the gene matches: 9. The CDR3 nucleotides read TGTGCCAGCAGCCACACTAGCGGACCTACCTACGAGCAGTACTTC. Its protein product is CASSHTSGPTYEQYF.

Only a few counts were recorded for this clone. One end of the junction does not line up with germline, which may come from a read error. V and J are TRBV7-7 and TRBJ2-7; D gene uncertain. The CDR3 spans 15 residues. Germline V CDR1 and CDR2: SSHAT, FNYEAQ (reference sequence). DNA for the CDR3: TGTGCTAGCAGCTTAGGGCCTACTGCCGCCTACGAGCAGTACTTC. Amino acid sequence: CASSLGPTAAYEQYF.

This chain links TRBV7-3 with TRBJ2-3, with 15 bases that match TRBD2. CDR3 length: 18 residues. Trimming cost V 5 bases and J 2 bases; bases outside gene matches: 8. Germline assignment: CDR1 SGHTA and CDR2 FQGTGA. The CDR3 is CASSRLGLAGGNTDTQYF. CDR3 coding DNA: TGTGCCAGCAGCCGGCTGGGACTAGCGGGGGGAAACACAGATACGCAGTATTTT.

V usage is TRBV6-5 and J usage is TRBJ2-2; D is unresolved. CDR3 length: 15 amino acids. The germline gives CDR1 MNHEY, CDR2 SVGAGI. V was pared by 6 bases and J by 7 bases, with 18 bases between. CDR3 DNA: TGTGCCAGCAGCTTCTCCCGAAGGGTAGGCGGGGAGCTGTTTTTT. Residues: CASSFSRRVGGELFF.

The J gene is TRBJ1-4, the V gene TRBV5-1, with a tentative D call TRBD1 (6 bases). Trimming stripped 1 base from V and 10 bases from J, with 14 bases between. The CDR3 has 14 residues. Germline values: CDR1 SGHRS, CDR2 YFSETQ. The CDR3 is CASSLQQGVRKLFF. CDR3 coding DNA: TGCGCCAGCAGCTTGCAACAGGGAGTGCGAAAACTGTTTTTT.

The chain couples TRBV9 to TRBJ2-2, with TRBD2 matching over 8 bases. Germline CDR1 SGDLS, CDR2 YYNGEE. The CDR3 consists of 15 residues. The junction had 6 bases not matched to a gene; V was cut back by 7 bases and J by 1 base. The CDR3 loop is CASGSSGVNTGELFF. Here the CDR3 DNA reads TGTGCCAGCGGGAGTAGCGGGGTGAACACCGGGGAGCTGTTTTTT.

The rearrangement uses TRBV27 and TRBJ2-3; the D is unclear. This CDR3 comprises 15 residues. Germline CDR1 is MNHEY and CDR2 is SMNVEV (reference sequence). The V gene lost 5 bases and the J gene lost 6 bases, with 18 bases spanning the gap. The CDR3 is CASSKAGPFGDTQYF. Written as DNA, the CDR3 is TGTGCCAGCAGTAAGGCCGGGCCCTTCGGGGATACGCAGTATTTT.